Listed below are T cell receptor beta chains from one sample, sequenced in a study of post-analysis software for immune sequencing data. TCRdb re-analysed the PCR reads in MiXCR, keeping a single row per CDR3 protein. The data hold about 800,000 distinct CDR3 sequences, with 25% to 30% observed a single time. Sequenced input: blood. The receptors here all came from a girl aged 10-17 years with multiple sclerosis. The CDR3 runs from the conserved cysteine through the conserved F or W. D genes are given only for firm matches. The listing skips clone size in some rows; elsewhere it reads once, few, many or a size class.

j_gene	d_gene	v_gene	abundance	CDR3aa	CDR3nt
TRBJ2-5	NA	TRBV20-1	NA	CSASLTRRETQYF	TGCAGTGCTAGTCTAACTAGAAGAGAGACCCAGTACTTC
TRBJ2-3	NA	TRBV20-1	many	CSARPSPFSTDTQYF	TGCAGTGCTAGACCCTCCCCCTTTAGCACAGATACGCAGTATTTT
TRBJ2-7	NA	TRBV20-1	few	CSARVPGSGEQYF	TGCAGTGCTAGAGTGCCGGGATCGGGGGAGCAGTACTTC
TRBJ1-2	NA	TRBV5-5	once	CASSSTTLRDTF	TGTGCCAGCAGCTCCACTACCCTGAGGGACACCTTC
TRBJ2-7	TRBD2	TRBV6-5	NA	CASSSTSGVYYEQYF	TGTGCCAGCAGTTCGACTAGCGGGGTTTACTACGAGCAGTACTTC
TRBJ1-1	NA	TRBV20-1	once	CSARATTGQVSNTEAFF	TGCAGTGCTAGAGCTACGACCGGCCAAGTCAGTAACACTGAAGCTTTCTTT
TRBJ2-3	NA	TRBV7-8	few	CASSLAVGGTDTQYF	TGTGCCAGCAGCTTAGCTGTGGGGGGCACAGATACGCAGTATTTT
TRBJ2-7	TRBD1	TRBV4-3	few	CASSQARDRAYEQYF	TGCGCCAGCAGCCAGGCTAGGGACAGGGCCTACGAGCAGTACTTC
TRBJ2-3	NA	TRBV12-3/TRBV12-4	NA	CASSPKVSTDTQYF	TGTGCCAGCAGTCCCAAGGTGAGCACAGATACGCAGTATTTT
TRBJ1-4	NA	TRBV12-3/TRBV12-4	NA	CASLRRGAANEKLFF	TGTGCCAGTCTAAGACGGGGCGCGGCTAATGAAAAACTGTTTTTT
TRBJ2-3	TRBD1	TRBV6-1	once	CASPTQGAPTDTQYF	TGTGCCAGTCCAACTCAGGGGGCGCCCACAGATACGCAGTATTTT
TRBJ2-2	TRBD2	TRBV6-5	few	CASSGLAGPGELFF	TGTGCCAGCAGTGGACTAGCGGGTCCCGGGGAGCTGTTTTTT
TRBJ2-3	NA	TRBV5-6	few	CASSYDFASTDTQYF	TGTGCCAGTTCTTACGACTTCGCTAGCACAGATACGCAGTATTTT
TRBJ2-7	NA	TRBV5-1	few	CASSRSSRGDEQYF	TGCGCCAGCAGCCGGTCGTCCAGGGGCGACGAGCAGTACTTC
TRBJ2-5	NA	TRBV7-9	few	CASSLGTDSQETQYF	TGTGCCAGCAGCTTAGGGACAGACTCCCAAGAGACCCAGTACTTC
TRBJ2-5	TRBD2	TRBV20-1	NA	CSARSPRGGLRTQYF	TGCAGTGCTAGGTCGCCGCGGGGGGGCCTTAGGACCCAGTACTTC
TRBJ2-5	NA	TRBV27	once	CASSLSVTETQYF	TGTGCCAGCAGTTTATCGGTAACGGAGACCCAGTACTTC
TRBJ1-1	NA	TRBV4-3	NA	CASSQDRTVNTEAFF	TGCGCCAGCAGCCAAGACCGGACAGTGAACACTGAAGCTTTCTTT
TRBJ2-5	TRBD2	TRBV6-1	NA	CASSELGTSGGPYEETQYF	TGTGCCAGCAGTGAACTGGGGACTAGCGGGGGGCCCTATGAAGAGACCCAGTACTTC
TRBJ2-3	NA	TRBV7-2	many	CASSLGNREGDTQYF	TGTGCCAGCAGCTTAGGGAACAGGGAGGGGGATACGCAGTATTTT
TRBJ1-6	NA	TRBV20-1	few	CSASTGGAGNSPLHF	TGCAGTGCTAGTACGGGAGGGGCTGGTAATTCACCCCTCCACTTT
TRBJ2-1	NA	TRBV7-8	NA	CASSLFDAGSSYNEQFF	TGTGCCAGCAGCTTATTTGACGCAGGGAGCTCCTACAATGAGCAGTTCTTC
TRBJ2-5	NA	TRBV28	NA	CASTLGRPRDEQYF	TGTGCCAGCACCTTAGGTCGACCTAGGGATGAGCAGTACTTC
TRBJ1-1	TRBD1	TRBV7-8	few	CASSLMRTGDTEAFF	TGTGCCAGCAGCTTAATGAGGACAGGGGACACTGAAGCTTTCTTT
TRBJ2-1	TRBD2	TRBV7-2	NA	CANSFGGSGNEQFF	TGTGCCAACAGCTTTGGCGGGAGCGGCAATGAGCAGTTCTTC
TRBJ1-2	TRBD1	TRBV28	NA	CATDDRDYGYTF	TGTGCCACTGATGACAGGGACTATGGCTACACCTTC
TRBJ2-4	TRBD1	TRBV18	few	CASSPGTGVLAKNIQYF	TGTGCCAGCTCACCCGGAACAGGGGTCCTAGCCAAAAACATTCAGTACTTC
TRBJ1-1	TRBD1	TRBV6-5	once	CASSGPGTGNTEAFF	TGTGCCAGCAGTGGCCCCGGGACAGGGAACACTGAAGCTTTCTTT
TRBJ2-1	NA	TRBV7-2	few	CASSPGGGAFTNEQFF	TGTGCCAGCAGCCCAGGGGGGGGGGCGTTTACTAATGAGCAGTTCTTC
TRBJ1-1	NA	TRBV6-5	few	CASSYSNAGVMAPEAFF	TGTGCCAGCAGTTACTCGAACGCCGGGGTGATGGCCCCTGAAGCTTTCTTT
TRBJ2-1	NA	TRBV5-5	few	CASTVTRNEQFF	TGTGCCAGCACCGTTACGAGGAATGAGCAGTTCTTC
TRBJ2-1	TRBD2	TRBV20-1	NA	CSALAFGTSGSLRYNEQFF	TGCAGTGCTCTCGCTTTCGGGACTAGCGGGAGTTTACGGTACAATGAGCAGTTCTTC
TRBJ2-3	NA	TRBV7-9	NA	CASSLGIPTDTQYF	TGTGCCAGCAGCTTAGGGATCCCCACAGATACGCAGTATTTT
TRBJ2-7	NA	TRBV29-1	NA	CSVEAGRTNYEQYF	TGCAGCGTTGAAGCGGGCAGGACAAACTACGAGCAGTACTTC
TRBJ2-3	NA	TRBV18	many	CASSLIGDTQYF	TGTGCCAGCTCACTCATCGGGGATACGCAGTATTTT
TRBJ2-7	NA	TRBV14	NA	CASSHRHSYEQYF	TGTGCCAGCAGCCATCGCCATTCCTACGAGCAGTACTTC
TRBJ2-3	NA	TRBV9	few	CASSVGGGAPTDTQYF	TGTGCCAGCAGCGTAGGAGGGGGGGCCCCCACAGATACGCAGTATTTT
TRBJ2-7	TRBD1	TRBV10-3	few	CAISESWAGGNNEQYF	TGTGCCATCAGTGAGTCATGGGCAGGGGGCAACAACGAGCAGTACTTC
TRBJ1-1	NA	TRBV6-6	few	CASSYLTLNTEAFF	TGTGCCAGCAGTTACCTCACACTTAACACTGAAGCTTTCTTT
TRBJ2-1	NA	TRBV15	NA	CATSRDLTAREQFF	TGTGCCACCAGCAGAGATCTGACTGCCCGCGAGCAGTTCTTC
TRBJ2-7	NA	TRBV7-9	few	CASSSNRGLREQYF	TGTGCCAGCAGCTCTAACAGGGGACTTAGGGAGCAGTACTTC
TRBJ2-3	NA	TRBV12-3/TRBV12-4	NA	CASRVSRGRTDTQYF	TGTGCCAGCAGGGTCTCCAGGGGTAGGACAGATACGCAGTATTTT
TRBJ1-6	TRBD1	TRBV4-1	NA	CASSQDLGSAGTGSPLHF	TGCGCCAGCAGCCAAGATCTCGGTTCGGCAGGGACAGGATCACCCCTCCACTTT
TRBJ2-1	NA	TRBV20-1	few	CSARVRVSYNEQFF	TGCAGCGCTAGAGTCAGGGTCTCCTACAATGAGCAGTTCTTC
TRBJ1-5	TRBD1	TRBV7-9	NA	CASSLVRTGDNQPQHF	TGTGCCAGCAGCTTAGTCCGGACAGGGGACAATCAGCCCCAGCATTTT
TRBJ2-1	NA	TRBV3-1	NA	CASEMAWGNNEQFF	TGTGCCAGCGAGATGGCTTGGGGGAACAATGAGCAGTTCTTC